Each of the 27 T cell receptor beta chains below was sequenced from the same sample in a study of T cells in Graves' hyperthyroidism and ophthalmopathy. From RNA transcripts, TCR beta CDR3 regions were amplified. TCR CDR3 regions were first amplified by RT-PCR with HTBI primers. TCRdb recomputed calls from the multiplex PCR reads with MiXCR, one row per CDR3 protein. The repertoire holds approximately 590,000 distinct CDR3 sequences, with around a sixth as singletons. Sequenced input: blood. The receptors come from a woman aged 25-40 years with Graves' hyperthyroidism.

This chain connects TRBV6-1 to TRBJ1-6; D is unresolved. This CDR3 region has 19 residues. From germline, CDR1 is MNHNS and CDR2 SASEGT. Trimming stripped 5 bases from V and 0 bases from J, with 20 bases between. CDR3 region: CASSLKVYLAASYNSPLHF. As DNA, the CDR3 is TGTGCCAGCAGTCTCAAGGTATATCTGGCAGCCTCCTATAATTCACCCCTCCACTTT.

The chain employs TRBV7-3 and TRBJ2-6, with unresolved D. Germline CDR1 and CDR2: SGHTA and FQGTGA. The CDR3 consists of 16 residues. Trimming stripped 0 bases from V and 1 base from J, with 7 bases between. In DNA, the CDR3 is TGTGCCAGCAGCTTAACAGGTCGGTCTGGGGCCAACGTCCTGACTTTC. This encodes CASSLTGRSGANVLTF. The variable domain in full, completed from reference TRBV7-3 and TRBJ2-6, reads GAGVSQTPSNKVTEKGKYVELRCDPISGHTALYWYRQSLGQGPEFLIYFQGTGAADDSGLPNDRFFAVRPEGSVSTLKIQRTERGDSAVYLCASSLTGRSGANVLTFGAGSRLTVL.

This chain links TRBV28 with TRBJ2-2, with a weak D call TRBD2 (6 bases). The V end lost 3 bases, the J end lost 0 bases, and 17 bases lay between the germline ends. CDR1 is MDHEN, CDR2 SYDVKM, per germline. The CDR3 totals 18 residues. The CDR3 DNA reads TGTGCCAGCAGTTTGCCCCCGTGGGGACTCGCGAACACCGGGGAGCTGTTTTTT. It codes for CASSLPPWGLANTGELFF.

In its sample, this clonotype was seen many times. J is TRBJ2-4 and V is TRBV6-1, with D unresolved. V lost 1 base, J lost 7 bases, and 11 bases lay in between. The CDR3 spans 14 residues. Germline-derived CDR1 and CDR2 are MNHNS and SASEGT. The CDR3 reads CASSEGVQVNIQYF. The CDR3 DNA is TGTGCCAGCAGTGAAGGGGTTCAGGTGAACATTCAGTACTTC.

The chain links TRBV19 to TRBJ2-7; TRBD2 matches at 9 bases. The germline V gene encodes CDR1 LNHDA and CDR2 SQIVND (reference sequence). V trimming: 1 base; J trimming: 7 bases; junction bases outside the gene matches: 2. The CDR3 runs to 13 residues. For the CDR3, the DNA is TGTGCCAGTAGTATAGCTAGCGGGAAGGAGCAGTACTTC. Amino acids: CASSIASGKEQYF. The entire variable domain, with the rest obtained from reference TRBV19 and TRBJ2-7, is as follows: DGGITQSPKYLFRKEGQNVTLSCEQNLNHDAMYWYRQDPGQGLRLIYYSQIVNDFQKGDIAEGYSVSREKKESFPLTVTSAQKNPTAFYLCASSIASGKEQYFGPGTRLTVT.

The chain couples TRBV30 to TRBJ2-1; D is uncertain. V dropped 0 bases and J dropped 6 bases, with 9 bases sitting between them. Germline-derived CDR1 and CDR2 are GTSNPN and SVGIG (reference sequence). This CDR3 contains 13 residues. CDR3 DNA: TGTGCCTGGAGTGTACAGTTTGGCAATGAGCAGTTCTTC. Translation: CAWSVQFGNEQFF.

Many counts were recorded for this clonotype. In DNA form, the CDR3 reads TGTGCCAGCAGCCCCCGACAGGGAGGGAATGAGCAGTTCTTC. Its translation is CASSPRQGGNEQFF. The gene calls are TRBV5-5 and TRBJ2-1, with D perhaps matching TRBD1 or TRBD2 (7 bases each). Trimming shortened V by 4 bases and J by 7 bases, and 15 bases separated the two germline ends. In germline, CDR1 is SGHKS, CDR2 YYEKEE (reference sequence). The CDR3 contains 14 residues.

The chain links TRBV15 to TRBJ2-5, with 8 bases lining up with TRBD1. The germline V gene encodes CDR1 LNHNV and CDR2 YYDKDF (reference sequence). The CDR3 has 11 residues. V gave up 3 bases and J gave up 12 bases; unmatched junction bases: 3. The CDR3 DNA reads as TGTGCCACCAGCAGCCGGGACAGGAAGTACTTC. This codes for CATSSRDRKYF.

This clonotype was detected ten times or more. CDR3 nucleotides: TGTGCCAGCAGCGTAGGTGGGGAAACCTACGAGCAGTACTTC. Translated: CASSVGGETYEQYF. The chain links TRBV9 to TRBJ2-7; D gene uncertain. The V end was cut by 0 bases, the J end by 2 bases, with 9 bases between. CDR3 length equals 14 residues. CDR1 and CDR2 from the germline V gene are SGDLS and YYNGEE.

This clonotype was detected ten times or more. This chain connects TRBV2 to TRBJ2-2; D call uncertain. Trimming shortened V by 7 bases and J by 4 bases, and 13 bases separated the two germline ends. Germline loops: CDR1 SNHLY, CDR2 FYNNEI. The CDR3 loop spans 14 amino acids. In DNA form, the CDR3 reads TGTGCCAGCATGGTAGTTATAGGCACCGGGGAGCTGTTTTTT. Protein: CASMVVIGTGELFF.

This clonotype was detected a few times. The CDR3 coding sequence is TGTGCCAGCAGCCACACTACAGGGCGGGTCTCACGGGGCAATGAGCAGTTCTTC. This sequence encodes CASSHTTGRVSRGNEQFF. The J gene is TRBJ2-1, the V gene TRBV4-2; possibly TRBD1 for D (6 bases). Looked up from germline, CDR1 is LGHNA and CDR2 is YNFKEQ. V lost 3 bases to trimming and J lost 6 bases, with 24 bases between them. This CDR3 is 18 amino acids long.

This clonotype occurred many times. This chain uses TRBV11-1 with TRBJ1-1, with TRBD1 identical over 11 bases. The CDR3 is 16 residues long. V dropped 8 bases and J dropped 3; count of bases not matched to a gene: 11. Germline-derived CDR1 and CDR2 are SGHAT and FQDESV (reference sequence). Here the CDR3 DNA reads TGTGCCAGCGCAGGTCGGACAGGGGGCCAGGACACTGAAGCTTTCTTT. Translated: CASAGRTGGQDTEAFF. The entire variable domain, with the rest obtained from reference TRBV11-1 and TRBJ1-1, is as follows: EAEVAQSPRYKITEKSQAVAFWCDPISGHATLYWYRQILGQGPELLVQFQDESVVDDSQLPKDRFSAERLKGVDSTLKIQPAELGDSAMYLCASAGRTGGQDTEAFFGQGTRLTVV.

This clonotype was seen ten or more times. The CDR3 bases are TGTGCCAGTAGGCCACCGGGACAGGGGGCAAGCAATCAGCCCCAGCATTTT. It is translated as CASRPPGQGASNQPQHF. This sequence joins TRBV19 and TRBJ1-5; 12 nucleotides match TRBD1. The V gene's germline CDR1 is LNHDA and CDR2 SQIVND (reference sequence). The ends lost 6 bases at V and 1 base at J; junction bases unmatched: 7. The CDR3 covers 17 residues.

The chain links TRBV6-1 to TRBJ2-2, with D possibly TRBD1 on 6 matching bases. In germline, CDR1 is MNHNS, CDR2 SASEGT. This CDR3 region has 13 residues. V dropped 6 bases and J dropped 6 bases, with 11 bases sitting between them. As DNA, the CDR3 is TGTGCCAGCAGCGGGACATACGCCGGGGAGCTGTTTTTT. Its protein product is CASSGTYAGELFF.

This clonotype was observed a few times. A read error is possible here, since a much larger clone lies one base away. The chain recombines TRBV7-6 with TRBJ2-7; D not certain. The germline gives CDR1 SGHVS, CDR2 FNYEAQ. This CDR3 spans 14 amino acids. Trimming took 1 base from V and 3 from J, leaving 10 bases between them. CDR3 region: CASSLEGRYYEQYF. The DNA of the CDR3 is TGTGCCAGCAGCTTAGAGGGCAGGTACTACGAGCAGTACTTC.

J is TRBJ2-7 and V is TRBV6-1, with 8 bases matching TRBD1. The germline CDR1 and CDR2 sequences are MNHNS and SASEGT. Trimming took 1 base from V and 4 from J; bases not matched to a gene: 3. The CDR3 spans 14 residues. The CDR3 sequence is CASSEGTGRYEQYF. CDR3 nucleotides: TGTGCCAGCAGTGAAGGGACAGGGAGATACGAGCAGTACTTC.

This clonotype showed up many times. V gene TRBV3-1 combines with J gene TRBJ2-3; the D gene is possibly TRBD1 (6 bases). The CDR3 extends over 15 amino acids. V was pared by 3 bases and J by 1 base, with 11 bases between. Germline lookup yields CDR1 LGHDT and CDR2 YNNKEL (reference sequence). Here the CDR3 reads CASSQTGPGTDTQYF. For the CDR3, the DNA is TGTGCCAGCAGCCAGACAGGCCCCGGCACAGATACGCAGTATTTT.

This clonotype has a count of ten or more. One junction end does not reproduce the germline sequence, and a read error may be involved. The V and J genes are TRBV30 and TRBJ2-7; the match to TRBD1 covers 7 bases. The CDR3 runs to 10 residues. Germline assignment: CDR1 GTSNPN and CDR2 SVGIG (reference sequence). The chain's CDR3 is CAWKGAVFHF. Written as DNA, the CDR3 is TGTGCCTGGAAGGGGGCAGTCTTCCACTTC.

This clonotype came up many times. The chain combines TRBV28 with TRBJ2-7; D unclear. The germline V gene encodes CDR1 MDHEN and CDR2 SYDVKM. This CDR3 has 12 amino acids. Trimming stripped 2 bases from V and 3 bases from J, with 5 bases between. CDR3 sequence: CASSLKHYEQYF. CDR3 DNA: TGTGCCAGCAGTTTAAAGCACTACGAGCAGTACTTC.

This clonotype was seen more than once but under ten times. This chain joins TRBV9 and TRBJ1-1; D is unresolved. The CDR3 has 16 amino acids. Trimming shortened V by 0 bases and J by 0 bases, and 12 bases separated the two germline ends. Germline lookup yields CDR1 SGDLS and CDR2 YYNGEE. The CDR3 nucleotides are TGTGCCAGCAGCGTAGGGGCCTTAGATATGAACACTGAAGCTTTCTTT. Its protein is CASSVGALDMNTEAFF.

In its sample, this clonotype was seen many times. V is TRBV2 and J is TRBJ2-2; D is unresolved. V shed 1 base and J shed 1 base, with 10 bases lying between them. The CDR3 runs to 16 residues. In germline, CDR1 is SNHLY, CDR2 FYNNEI. CDR3 in amino acids: CASSEEGQLNTGELFF. As DNA, the CDR3 is TGTGCCAGCAGTGAAGAGGGCCAGTTGAACACCGGGGAGCTGTTTTTT.

This clonotype was found many times. This sequence joins TRBV20-1 and TRBJ1-4; D unclear. The CDR3 length is 14 residues. V lost 6 bases, J lost 0 bases, and 11 bases lay in between. The germline V gene has CDR1 DFQATT and CDR2 SNEGSKA (reference sequence). The CDR3 sequence is CSAIDGATNEKLFF. The CDR3, as DNA: TGCAGTGCGATCGACGGAGCAACTAATGAAAAACTGTTTTTT.

Comments on this clonotype: This sequence may be a read error, since a much larger clone differs from it by one base. The chain employs TRBV7-3 and TRBJ2-2; D possibly corresponds to TRBD2 (6 bases). The CDR3 is made up of 14 amino acids. Germline assignment: CDR1 SGHTA and CDR2 FQGTGA. Here the CDR3 DNA reads TGTGCCAGCAACGAGTGGGGGAACACCGGGGGGCTGTTTTTT. As protein: CASNEWGNTGGLFF.

Comment on this clonotype: At one boundary the junction diverges from the germline segment, which might be a read error. This chain joins TRBV7-3 and TRBJ2-1; D is unresolved. The germline gives CDR1 SGHTA, CDR2 FQGTGA. The length of the CDR3 is 14 residues. The DNA of the CDR3 is TGTGCCAGCAGCGTCATTGACGCAAGCTCTGAGCACTTCTTC. It yields the protein CASSVIDASSEHFF.

The sample holds a few counts of this clonotype. The chain carries TRBV15 and TRBJ2-1; 7 bases agree with TRBD2. Germline V CDR1 and CDR2: LNHNV, YYDKDF (reference sequence). V shed 9 bases, J shed 4 bases, and the junction held 18 bases outside the gene matches. This CDR3 contains 17 residues. CDR3 DNA sequence: TGTGCCACGAGAGATCGATTGGCGGGAGCGAATTACAATGAGCAGTTCTTC. Translating gives CATRDRLAGANYNEQFF.

This clonotype was observed at least ten times. V and J are TRBV6-1 and TRBJ2-3, with TRBD2 as a possible D gene (6 bases). The CDR3 spans 16 residues. In germline, CDR1 is MNHNS, CDR2 SASEGT. Trimming took off 7 bases at V and 4 bases at J, with 21 bases between the two ends. The CDR3, as DNA: TGTGCCAGCACGACACGAGGTCGGGAGCTCTCAGATACGCAGTATTTT. Translated, it gives CASTTRGRELSDTQYF.

This clonotype came up a few times. A much larger clone sits a single nucleotide away, making a read error possible. The rearrangement joins TRBV7-2 to TRBJ2-2; a weak D match, TRBD2 (6 bases). This CDR3 is 15 amino acids long. Per germline, CDR1 SGHTA and CDR2 FQGNSA. V was clipped by 1 base and J by 4 bases, with 10 bases between them. CDR3 DNA sequence: TGTGCCAGCAGCTTAGTAGCGGTCCCCACCGGGGAGCTGTTTTTT. Protein sequence: CASSLVAVPTGELFF.